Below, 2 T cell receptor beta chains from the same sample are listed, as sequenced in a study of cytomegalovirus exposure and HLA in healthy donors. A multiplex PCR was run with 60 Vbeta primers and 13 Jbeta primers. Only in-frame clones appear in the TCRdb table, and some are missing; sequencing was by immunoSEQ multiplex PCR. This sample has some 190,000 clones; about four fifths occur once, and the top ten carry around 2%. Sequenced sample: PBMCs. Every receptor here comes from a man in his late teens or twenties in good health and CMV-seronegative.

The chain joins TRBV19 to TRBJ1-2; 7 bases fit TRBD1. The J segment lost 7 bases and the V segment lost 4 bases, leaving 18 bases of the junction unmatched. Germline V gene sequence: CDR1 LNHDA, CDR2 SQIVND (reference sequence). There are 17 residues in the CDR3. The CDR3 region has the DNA TGTGCCAGTAGTAGGGTCTTAGGCAGGGGGGCCGATGCTGGCTACACCTTC. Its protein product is CASSRVLGRGADAGYTF.

The CDR3 reads CSVEKTGSDTEAFF. The CDR3 bases are TGCAGCGTTGAGAAGACAGGTTCGGACACTGAAGCTTTCTTT. J is TRBJ1-1 and V is TRBV29-1; maybe TRBD1 (6 bases). Germline CDR1 SQVTM, CDR2 ANQGSEA. The length of the CDR3 is 14 residues. Between the trimmed V and J ends, which lost 3 bases and 3 bases, there was a span of 14 bases. The full variable domain, with the rest looked up from reference TRBV29-1 and TRBJ1-1, is SAVISQKPSRDICQRGTSLTIQCQVDSQVTMMFWYRQQPGQSLTLIATANQGSEATYESGFVIDKFPISRPNLTFSTLTVSNMSPEDSSIYLCSVEKTGSDTEAFFGQGTRLTVV.